This T cell receptor beta chain was sequenced for a study of cytomegalovirus exposure and HLA in healthy donors (TCRdb year 2017). General notes on the study: An earlier analysis of 587 of the donors reported roughly 300 Gb of sequence data and around 120 million unique TCR beta sequences obtained from about 200 million T cells. A later genetic analysis took genome-wide SNP genotypes for 398 of the 666 donors and used that subset as a discovery cohort. Rather than drawing on any new phenotypic data, the later analysis identified candidate immune exposures from TCR beta sequences and the way those sequences occurred across donors. A later analysis re-analyzed previously published TCR beta repertoires from 666 donors and added high-resolution HLA genotyping to study TCR occurrence patterns. Of the roughly 400 genotyped donors, about 80% fell in the genetic ancestry cluster associated with self-reported Caucasian donors. Alongside the repertoire data, information on donor age, sex, ethnicity and CMV serostatus was compiled. In an earlier analysis of 587 of the donors, high-throughput TCR beta sequencing was used to judge whether each TCR beta V gene segment behaved as functional or pseudogenic. Besides the first cohort of 666 subjects, a separate validation cohort made up of roughly 120 different subjects was used. Every repertoire in the discovery cohort had been generated on one and the same sequencing platform. Using immunosequencing, the study profiled T cell repertoires from roughly 650 subjects and related those repertoires to cytomegalovirus serostatus. High-throughput TCR immunosequencing, statistical association of individual TCRs with disease status, and machine learning were combined to predict cytomegalovirus infection status. HLA typing included class I and class II loci at four-digit resolution. Because of strong linkage in the cohort, roughly 5 DR-DQ haplotypes were treated as single units for association and clustering. The study aimed to test whether cataloging public T cell receptors could reveal signatures of past pathogen exposure. Typing coverage varied by locus: roughly 629-640 donors for A, B, C, DRB1 and DQB1; roughly 500 for DQA1; around 610 for DPA1; approximately 450 for DPB1. An early release that covered some 630 HLA-typed donors contained about 300 gigabases of sequencing data and some 87 million unique TCR sequences. On average, 235,054 unique TCR beta nucleotide sequences were sequenced per donor among a few hundred genotyped donors of the cohort, with roughly 18% of those sequences being non-productive.

In total, approximately 700 healthy bone marrow donors made up the cohort. Cohort members were all nominally healthy when sampled, although unrecorded immune exposures were likely present. The donor tested CMV seropositive, placing the donor among the 250 to 350 seropositive members of the cohort. A peripheral blood sample was provided by each donor, and peripheral blood mononuclear cells were used for TCR beta sequencing. The Qiagen DNeasy Blood Extraction Kit was used to extract genomic DNA from the blood cell samples. This clone showed up just a few times. Its antigen is currently not known. No clone much larger than this one lies a single base away; base qualities are absent. General conclusions and limits of the study: A later analysis reported that several top co-occurrence clusters appeared linked to parvovirus B19, influenza, CMV and Epstein-Barr virus. Because the 87-base-pair reads could not distinguish some IMGT-functional V segments, including TRBV6-2 and TRBV6-3, those segments were excluded. The study gave a list of about 150 TCR beta chains associated with cytomegalovirus. A later genetic analysis reported fewer N-insertions in productive TCRs among donors in an Asian-associated ancestry cluster than the roughly 650-donor mean. A later analysis found that TCR association rates varied across HLA loci, with DRB1 alleles showing the most associated TCRs and HLA-C alleles the fewest. While some public TCRs were present in many individuals, most TCR sequences turned up only very rarely across donors. A group of highly shared sequence variants was considered likely to be a technical artifact of the sequencing pipeline. Correlated functional status among segregating V segments might be attributable to linkage disequilibrium, but an unknown experimental factor could not be ruled out. Roughly uniform sequencing depth across donors was assumed in presence/absence analyses, although this assumption may not hold. Compared with equally common non-associated chains, HLA-associated TCR beta chains in a later analysis were more clonally expanded and had lower generation probabilities. A further reported finding was that TCR beta sequences accurately predicted the HLA-A and HLA-B alleles for most subjects in the first cohort. A later genetic analysis associated a missense DCLRE1C variant with V-gene and J-gene trimming of TCR beta chains, and an independent cohort replicated the association. In an earlier analysis of more than 500 of the donors, most TCR beta V segments appeared in productive rearrangements about 87% or about 30% of the time, broadly matching IMGT annotations. Because counts were too low, about 15 rarely observed V segments, including chromosome 9 orphons, were left out of the earlier analysis of a few hundred of the donors. HLA typing was unavailable for some donors at each locus, so association tests used only the typed subset. At a false discovery rate of 0.05, a later analysis linked under 20,000 TCR beta sequences to specific HLA alleles. In vitro tests confirmed that three of the cytomegalovirus-associated TCR beta chains recognize cytomegalovirus antigens. Only TCR beta chains were sequenced in this cohort, and the absence of alpha or paired-chain data limited detectable features. A later analysis found that most CMV-associated TCR beta chains appeared HLA-restricted, with HLA associations seemingly driven largely by CMV exposure. When HLA alleles, especially DR and DQ, strongly co-occurred, TCR associations were difficult to assign to individual alleles. Cytomegalovirus status was reported to be diagnosed by the classifier with high specificity and sensitivity in both the original and validation cohorts. Immune exposure information for the cohort was limited to CMV serostatus. The authors suggested that the approach could potentially be extended to other disease states and immunological phenotypes.

V and J lose 3 bases and 6 bases, and a span of 11 bases separates them. Inclusive of the bounding cysteine and phenylalanine, the CDR3 is 13 residues long. Just CDR3 DNA is preserved here, 39 bases in frame from base 1. CDR1 and CDR2, looked up from the germline V gene (reference sequence), are MNHEY and SMNVEV. Receptors were amplified or captured by the immunoSEQ multiplex PCR assay. A mixture of 60 forward primers for TCR Vbeta segments and 13 reverse primers for TCR Jbeta segments was used in the multiplex PCR. The CDR3 region of rearranged TCR beta genes was amplified from genomic DNA by a multiplex PCR assay. The amplified TCR beta libraries were sequenced on the Illumina HiSeq System as 87-base-pair reads. The paper's data handling went like this. In a later analysis, some 80 million unique TCR beta chains were counted across the approximately 620 repertoires, and approximately 11 million of these chains were shared by at least two donors. To remove PCR and sequencing errors, raw reads were error-corrected and collapsed into unique sequences using a nearest-neighbor algorithm that merged closely related sequences. CDR3 sequences were aligned to IMGT reference sequences to assign V, D and J gene segments. For a sequence to be retained, a match of at least six nucleotides to both a V gene segment and a J gene segment was required. A rearrangement counted as productive if the CDR3 had no stop codons and remained in frame with V and J, and every other rearrangement counted as non-productive. Following IMGT convention, CDR3 was defined as the stretch from the second conserved V-encoded cysteine up to the conserved J-encoded phenylalanine. Sequences without an unambiguous match to a single V gene segment were excluded from the earlier analysis of about 630 of the donors. An earlier analysis of about 590 of the donors classified V segments as functional when productive rearrangements were above 56.7% and as segregating when the standard deviation between donors was above 5%. A statistical classification framework was built to diagnose cytomegalovirus status from the catalog of TCR beta chain sequences. A later analysis assigned V and J genes by comparing TCR nucleotide sequences with IMGT/GENE-DB human TR gene sequences. In a later analysis, CDR3 sequences and most-parsimonious VDJ recombination scenarios were assigned using the TCRdist pipeline. In a later analysis, each TCR beta chain was defined by its CDR3 amino acid sequence together with its V-gene family, and reads without a unique V-gene family were excluded. In a later analysis, nearly 600 highly shared, low-generation-probability nucleotide sequences were removed to address suspected cross-contamination and a sequencing artifact. A later analysis calculated a clonal expansion index for each public chain from normalized within-repertoire ranks of inferred template counts. In a later analysis, generation probabilities were computed with a VDJ recombination model fitted to out-of-frame rearrangements, and the resulting probabilities were checked against IGoR. In a later analysis, hypergeometric tests were used to score TCR-TCR, TCR-HLA and TCR-CMV co-occurrence, with a repertoire-size bias correction applied to TCR pairs. False discovery rates were estimated in a later analysis by permuting HLA or CMV assignments 20 times. In a later analysis, co-occurring TCRs were grouped using DBSCAN, with TCRdist sequence similarity added in when clustering inside HLA-allele-positive subsets. Repertoires with fewer than 30,000 or more than 120,000 public chains were left out of co-occurrence clustering, as were a handful of repertoires with anomalous nucleotide sharing. TCRdb stores this immuneACCESS table with in-frame sequences only. Part of the clones is absent; in the studies checked, under half of the shortfall reflects unresolved V genes, and no reason is known for the rest. V and J calls and clone size follow that table, whereas D and trimming were derived from the DNA. The sample table shows about 200,000 clones, and more than 75% are seen once. The top ten clones comprise 6.5% of the sample.

Sequencing was done on a sample of PBMCs. The chain links TRBV27 with TRBJ1-2; the D gene remains uncertain. The sequence derives from a woman in her 50s in good health and CMV-seropositive. The CDR3 corresponds to CASSLSTVNGYTF. The DNA sequence follows: TGTGCCAGCAGTTTGAGTACCGTGAATGGCTACACCTTC.